This T cell receptor beta chain came from a study of T-cell memory formation after mild COVID-19. TCRdb redid the calling of the 5' RACE reads with MiXCR, one entry per CDR3 protein. The repertoire holds a few hundred thousand distinct CDR3 sequences, with roughly 21% as singletons. Trimming left V 5 bases short and J 14 bases short, with 19 bases between. The CDR3 is 14 residues long. Germline-derived CDR1 and CDR2 are SGHTA and FQGNSA. This rearrangement joins TRBV7-2 to TRBJ1-6; D is uncertain. This clonotype was obtained from a man younger than 35 who had mild COVID-19 (a few samples of this study predate the infection). Cell type and time point are not known. Sequencing input: PBMCs or a T cell subset sorted from them (not recorded which). CDR3 DNA sequence: TGTGCCAGCAGCCGGCGTCAGGAGGCTGATTCCCTCCACTTT. Encoded protein: CASSRRQEADSLHF.